These T cell receptor beta chains were read from a single sample in a study of radiotherapy plus CTLA-4 blockade in lung cancer. This table comes from immunoSEQ multiplex PCR, and its TCRdb copy is limited to in-frame clones, with some not included. The sample consists of 100,000 to 150,000 clones, around 90% of them appearing once. This sample comprised peripheral blood, obtained from a patient treated with radiotherapy plus ipilimumab. The source is a human donor with non-small cell lung cancer that progressed on radiotherapy plus ipilimumab. Both conserved end residues are part of each CDR3. The D gene is left open where the match is weak. Some rows have no size entry. The others give once, few or many, or a class for an expanded clone.

V gene	D gene	clone size	J gene	CDR3 DNA	CDR3 protein
TRBV18	.	.	TRBJ1-5	TGTGCCAGCTCACTATACCAGGCATCAGGGCAGCCCCAGCATTTT	CASSLYQASGQPQHF
TRBV18	TRBD1	.	TRBJ2-3	TGTGCCAGCTCACCTTTACAGGGGGCGCGAGATACGCAGTATTTT	CASSPLQGARDTQYF
TRBV2	.	.	TRBJ2-1	TGTGCCAGCAGTCGCAATAATGAGCAGTTCTTC	CASSRNNEQFF
TRBV9	TRBD2	.	TRBJ2-1	TGTGCCAGCAGCGAAGGGACTAGCGGAACCTACAATGAGCAGTTCTTC	CASSEGTSGTYNEQFF
TRBV6-1	.	.	TRBJ2-1	TGTGCCAGCAGTGTGACCGGGACACAATACAATGAGCAGTTCTTC	CASSVTGTQYNEQFF
TRBV27	TRBD1	.	TRBJ1-1	TGTGCCAGCAGCTCAACAGGGGTTGGCACTGAAGCTTTCTTT	CASSSTGVGTEAFF
TRBV27	.	.	TRBJ2-2	TGTGCCAGCTCTTTAGGCCTGCGGACCGGGGAGCTGTTTTTT	CASSLGLRTGELFF
TRBV2	.	.	TRBJ1-1	TGTGCCAGCAGAAAGGAATTAAACACTGAAGCTTTCTTT	CASRKELNTEAFF
TRBV7-2	.	once	TRBJ1-5	TGTGCCAGCAGCTTAGGGACCGGGCCCCAGCATTTT	CASSLGTGPQHF
TRBV28	.	.	TRBJ1-5	TGTGCCAGCAGTTTACTGGGGGTCGGCAATCAGCCCCAGCATTTT	CASSLLGVGNQPQHF
TRBV2	.	.	TRBJ1-1	TGTGCCAGCACTCGTCTTCAACTGAACACTGAAGCTTTCTTT	CASTRLQLNTEAFF
TRBV7-3	.	few	TRBJ2-7	TGTGCCAGCATATACTCGACAGGTGGGGAGCAGTACTTC	CASIYSTGGEQYF
TRBV11-2	.	.	TRBJ1-2	TGTGCCAACCCGGGCGGGCACTATGGCTACACCTTC	CANPGGHYGYTF
TRBV7-8	TRBD2	.	TRBJ2-7	TGTGCCAGCAGCTTATACTTTGGGACTAGTGCCGAGCAGTACTTC	CASSLYFGTSAEQYF
TRBV11-2	TRBD1	.	TRBJ1-1	TGTGCCAGCAGCTTAGACCGGACAGGGCCTGAAGCTTTCTTT	CASSLDRTGPEAFF
TRBV7-9	.	.	TRBJ2-2	TGTGCCAGCAGCCCGACTAGTAATATGTACTCCGGGGAGCTGTTTTTT	CASSPTSNMYSGELFF
TRBV18	.	.	TRBJ2-1	TGTGCCAGCTCACCCCTCGGCCAGGGGGGGATGTACAATGAGCAGTTCTTC	CASSPLGQGGMYNEQFF
TRBV21-1	.	.	TRBJ2-7	TGTGCCAGCAGCAACGAGGGGACTAGTAAGTACTTC	CASSNEGTSKYF
TRBV9	TRBD2	.	TRBJ2-3	TGTGCCAGCAGTTTTAGGAAGGGGACTAGCGTTGCAGATACGCAGTATTTT	CASSFRKGTSVADTQYF
TRBV19	TRBD1	.	TRBJ2-1	TGTGCCAGTAGCAAAACCCGGGACAGTTTAGAGCAGTTCTTC	CASSKTRDSLEQFF
TRBV30	.	.	TRBJ1-3	TGTGCCTGGAGTGAAGGAAGTGTGGCTGGAAACACCATATATTTT	CAWSEGSVAGNTIYF
TRBV7-9	TRBD2	.	TRBJ2-7	TGTGCCAGCAGCTCACCCCTAGCGGGAGGGCCCTACGAGCAGTACTTC	CASSSPLAGGPYEQYF
TRBV10-1	TRBD1	.	TRBJ1-4	TGCGCCAGCAGTGCAGACAGGGGTTGGGGTGAAAAACTGTTTTTT	CASSADRGWGEKLFF
TRBV29-1	.	.	TRBJ1-5	TGCAGCTCCTGGCACAACCTTTATAGCAATCAGCCCCAGCATTTT	CSSWHNLYSNQPQHF
TRBV7-2	TRBD2	.	TRBJ2-1	TGTGCCAGCAGCTTAGACCCTAGCGGGAGTACCAGTGTGGATGAGCAGTTCTTC	CASSLDPSGSTSVDEQFF
TRBV7-8	.	.	TRBJ2-1	TGTGCCAGCAGCTTAACGGAGAGCGGTGAGCAGTTCTTC	CASSLTESGEQFF
TRBV19	TRBD2	.	TRBJ2-7	TGTGCCAGTAACGCCCCCCGAGCGGGAGTATACGAGCAGTACTTC	CASNAPRAGVYEQYF
TRBV30	TRBD2	.	TRBJ2-1	TGTGCCGGGAGCGGGAGGGCCGGGAATGAGCAGTTCTTC	CAGSGRAGNEQFF
TRBV30	.	.	TRBJ2-3	TGTGCCTGGAGTAGTACTTCCCGAAGAGATACGCAGTATTTT	CAWSSTSRRDTQYF
TRBV4-1	.	.	TRBJ2-5	TGCGCCAGCAGCCCTGACACCGAAGAGACCCAGTACTTC	CASSPDTEETQYF
TRBV7-2	TRBD2	.	TRBJ2-1	TGTGCCAGCAGCTTACTTAGCGGGAGTGGATACAATGAGCAGTTCTTC	CASSLLSGSGYNEQFF
TRBV6-1	.	.	TRBJ2-1	TGTGCCAGCAGTAAGGACAATGAGCAGTTCTTC	CASSKDNEQFF
TRBV6-5	TRBD1	few	TRBJ1-2	TGTGCCAGCAGACGACCGGGACAGGGGTCCTATGGCTACACCTTC	CASRRPGQGSYGYTF
TRBV19	.	.	TRBJ1-2	TGTGCCAGTAGTATATATAACAGGGAGCTTGGCGGCTACACCTTC	CASSIYNRELGGYTF
TRBV15	TRBD2	.	TRBJ2-5	TGTGCCACCAGCAGAGATACCCGGGAGGGTGGTGCGGAGACCCAGTACTTC	CATSRDTREGGAETQYF
TRBV7-9	.	.	TRBJ2-6	TGTGCCAGCAGCTTAGGGGGGATCTCTGGGGCCAACGTCCTGACTTTC	CASSLGGISGANVLTF
TRBV18	.	.	TRBJ1-4	TGTGCCAGCTCACCTGTCAACGCCATCGGTGAAAAACTGTTTTTT	CASSPVNAIGEKLFF
TRBV6-5	.	once	TRBJ2-3	TGTGCCAGCAGTTACCGGTCTCCGCCGGAGGATACGCAGTATTTT	CASSYRSPPEDTQYF
TRBV15	.	.	TRBJ1-1	TGTGCCACCAGCAGAGATCAGGTCACTGAAGCTTTCTTT	CATSRDQVTEAFF
TRBV10-1	.	.	TRBJ2-5	TGCGCCAGCAGTGATAGCGGTAGCGGACAAGAGACCCAGTACTTC	CASSDSGSGQETQYF
TRBV9	.	.	TRBJ2-7	TGTGCCAGCAGCCCCTCGGGCCGATCCTACGAGCAGTACTTC	CASSPSGRSYEQYF
TRBV7-9	TRBD2	.	TRBJ2-3	TGTGCCAGCAGCAAAAATAGCGGGAGGGCCATAGATACGCAGTATTTT	CASSKNSGRAIDTQYF
TRBV30	.	.	TRBJ2-3	TGTGCCTGGACTTTGGGACTTGGCACAGATACGCAGTATTTT	CAWTLGLGTDTQYF
TRBV5-1	.	.	TRBJ1-1	TGCGCCAGCAGCCCGGGAGGGTGGAATGGGAACACTGAAGCTTTCTTT	CASSPGGWNGNTEAFF
TRBV30	.	.	TRBJ2-7	TGTGCCTGGAGCCCAGGGAGCCTGATTTCCTACGAGCAGTACTTC	CAWSPGSLISYEQYF
TRBV28	TRBD2	.	TRBJ2-2	TGTGCCAGCAGTAGGACTAGCGGGACCGTCGGGGAGCTGTTTTTT	CASSRTSGTVGELFF
TRBV5-1	.	.	TRBJ2-3	TGCGCCAGCAGCTTGGGGGTCGCCTACTCTAGCACAGATACGCAGTATTTT	CASSLGVAYSSTDTQYF
TRBV7-8	.	.	TRBJ2-7	TGTGCCAGCAGCCCCGAGGCGAGGGCGTACTACGAGCAGTACTTC	CASSPEARAYYEQYF
TRBV6-6	.	few	TRBJ1-2	TGTGCCAGCAGTTACTCGGGGGGTGGCTATGGCTACACCTTC	CASSYSGGGYGYTF
TRBV29-1	TRBD1	.	TRBJ2-3	TGCAGCGCGGGGACAGGGTTTCCAGATACGCAGTATTTT	CSAGTGFPDTQYF
TRBV5-6	.	.	TRBJ2-7	TGTGCCAGCAAGGGCGGAGAGATCCCCTACGAGCAGTACTTC	CASKGGEIPYEQYF
TRBV2	TRBD1	.	TRBJ1-5	TGTGCCAGCAGCTCCCAGGGGGCTGTTCAGCCCCAGCATTTT	CASSSQGAVQPQHF
TRBV2	TRBD2	.	TRBJ2-5	TGTGCCAGCAGTGAAGGCCGAGCGGGGCTAGAGACCCAGTACTTC	CASSEGRAGLETQYF
TRBV28	.	.	TRBJ1-5	TGTGCCAGCAGTTTTGCCTCTAGGGGTGGCAATCAGCCCCAGCATTTT	CASSFASRGGNQPQHF
TRBV28	.	once	TRBJ1-2	TGTGCCAGCAGAAACAGGGCCTATGGCTACACCTTC	CASRNRAYGYTF